This T cell receptor (beta chain) was obtained from a study of PD-L1 blockade in urothelial cancer. Looking at the study overall: Blood analyses occurred 3 weeks (second dose) and 6 weeks post treatment start.

The sample's time point: peripheral blood 6 weeks after treatment start. Clones were read by immunoSEQ multiplex PCR, and TCRdb kept only the in-frame ones, dropping some. The table has around 62,000 clones, about nine tenths seen once. Germline V gene data show CDR1 as MGHRA and CDR2 as YSYEKL. The CDR3 spans 17 residues. The trim removed 0 bases at V and 0 bases at J, leaving 5 bases unmatched. Sequencing was performed on PBMCs, taken around atezolizumab (anti-PD-L1) treatment. The receptor was isolated from a man aged 60 to 69 with urothelial cancer. This sequence joins TRBV4-1 and TRBJ1-3; 7 bases agree with TRBD1. For the CDR3, the DNA is TGCGCCAGCAGCCAAGAGGGGGCAGGGGGCTCTGGAAACACCATATATTTT. Translation: CASSQEGAGGSGNTIYF.